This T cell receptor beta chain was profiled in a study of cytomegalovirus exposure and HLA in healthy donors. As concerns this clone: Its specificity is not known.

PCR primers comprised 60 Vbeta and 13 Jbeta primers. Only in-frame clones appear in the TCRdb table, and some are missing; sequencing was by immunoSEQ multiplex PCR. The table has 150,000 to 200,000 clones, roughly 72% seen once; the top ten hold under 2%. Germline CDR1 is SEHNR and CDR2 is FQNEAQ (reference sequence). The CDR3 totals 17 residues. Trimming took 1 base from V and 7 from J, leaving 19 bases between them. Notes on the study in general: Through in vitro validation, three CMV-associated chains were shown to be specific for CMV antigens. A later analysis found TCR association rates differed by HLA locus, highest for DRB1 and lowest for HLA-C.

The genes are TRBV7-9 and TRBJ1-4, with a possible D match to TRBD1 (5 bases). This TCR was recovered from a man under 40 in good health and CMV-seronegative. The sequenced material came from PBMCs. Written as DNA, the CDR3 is TGTGCCAGCAGCTTAGATCGGGTGGCTGGGACTCGTGAAAAACTGTTTTTT. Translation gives CASSLDRVAGTREKLFF.